The 26 T cell receptor beta chains presented below share a single source sample, sequenced in a study of blood T cell repertoires in COVID-19. TCRdb's table, derived via immunoSEQ multiplex PCR, lists solely in-frame clones and lacks some. Of roughly 140,000 clones in the sample, approximately 86% were seen once. Sequencing used PBMCs or T cells enriched from blood (not recorded which). All receptors derive from a middle-aged woman who had recovered from COVID-19.

The rearrangement links TRBV20-1 to TRBJ2-7, with TRBD1 matching over 10 bases. The junction had 0 bases not matched to a gene; V was cut back by 6 bases and J by 4 bases. This CDR3 has 11 residues. CDR1 and CDR2 (germline): DFQATT, SNEGSKA (reference sequence). The CDR3 spells CSADRGYEQYF. The DNA for the CDR3 is TGCAGTGCGGACAGGGGGTACGAGCAGTACTTC.

This chain links TRBV6-5 with TRBJ1-2; TRBD1 is a possible D gene (6 bases). The CDR3 spans 13 residues. The V end was cut by 8 bases, the J end by 4 bases, with 14 bases between. Germline V lookup: CDR1 MNHEY, CDR2 SVGAGI. This CDR3 is CASPGGLTYGYTF. The CDR3 DNA reads as TGTGCCAGCCCTGGGGGCTTGACCTATGGCTACACCTTC.

V is TRBV5-4 and J is TRBJ1-2, with TRBD1 matching over 9 bases. Looked up from germline, CDR1 is SGHNT and CDR2 is YYREEE (reference sequence). CDR3 length equals 18 residues. V dropped 0 bases and J dropped 4; count of bases not matched to a gene: 13. As DNA, the CDR3 is TGTGCCAGCAGCTTGGCCGGGGCCCGTGACAGGGGGGGCTATGGCTACACCTTC. Translating gives CASSLAGARDRGGYGYTF.

The chain joins TRBV5-1 to TRBJ1-4, with unresolved D. Germline CDR1 reads SGHRS; CDR2 reads YFSETQ. V was pared by 7 bases and J by 7 bases, with 11 bases between. This CDR3 is built from 12 residues. The CDR3, as DNA: TGCGCCAGCCACGCGCCACCTGAAAAACTGTTTTTT. Its protein is CASHAPPEKLFF.

This clone was observed once. The chain employs TRBV7-9 and TRBJ1-4, with 9 bases identical to TRBD1. V lost 5 bases to trimming and J lost 4 bases; unmatched junction nucleotides: 5. Per the germline V gene, CDR1 is SEHNR and CDR2 is FQNEAQ (reference sequence). The CDR3 length is 15 residues. Written as DNA, the CDR3 is TGTGCCAGCAGCCAGGGACAGGGAGGTAATGAAAAACTGTTTTTT. Protein product: CASSQGQGGNEKLFF.

This rearrangement joins TRBV24-1 to TRBJ2-5; 11 nucleotides match TRBD1. The CDR3 extends over 15 amino acids. V was clipped by 4 bases and J by 1 base; unmatched bases: 1. Per germline, CDR1 KGHDR and CDR2 SFDVKD. The CDR3 spells CATSEGTGGQETQYF. The CDR3, as DNA: TGTGCCACCAGTGAAGGGACAGGGGGCCAAGAGACCCAGTACTTC.

The genes are TRBV29-1 and TRBJ1-2; 7 nucleotides agree with TRBD1. CDR1 SQVTM and CDR2 ANQGSEA come from the germline V gene. This CDR3 has 11 residues. V was clipped by 6 bases and J by 3 bases; unmatched bases: 1. The CDR3 DNA follows: TGCAGCGTCGACAGGGACTATGGCTACACCTTC. It yields the protein CSVDRDYGYTF.

The chain couples TRBV7-9 to TRBJ1-2; 8 nucleotides align to TRBD1. This CDR3 has 14 residues. V lost 4 bases and J lost 8; bases outside the gene matches: 9. Germline V gene lookup returns CDR1 SEHNR and CDR2 FQNEAQ (reference sequence). The CDR3 is CASSSWTGIGGYTF. In nucleotides, the CDR3 is TGTGCCAGCAGCTCATGGACAGGGATCGGCGGCTACACCTTC.

The chain joins TRBV5-4 to TRBJ2-1; TRBD2 matches 11 bases. CDR3 size: 18 residues. CDR1 and CDR2 from the germline V gene are SGHNT and YYREEE (reference sequence). The ends lost 4 bases at V and 5 bases at J; junction bases unmatched: 14. The CDR3 sequence is CASSLATSGVKGNNEQFF. Here the CDR3 DNA reads TGTGCCAGCAGCCTGGCGACTAGCGGGGTTAAGGGGAACAATGAGCAGTTCTTC.

This clone was picked up a small number of times. The chain recombines TRBV5-6 with TRBJ1-2; TRBD1 is a possible D gene (5 bases). The CDR3 runs 14 residues. Between the trimmed V and J ends, which lost 6 bases and 4 bases, there was a span of 16 bases. Germline V gives CDR1 SGHDT, CDR2 YYEEEE. This CDR3 reads CASTRQTKSYGYTF. DNA of the CDR3: TGTGCCAGCACCCGACAGACGAAAAGCTATGGCTACACCTTC.

This clone was seen at least ten times. This chain uses TRBV29-1 with TRBJ2-3, with TRBD1 matching over 10 bases. Germline lookup yields CDR1 SQVTM and CDR2 ANQGSEA. The CDR3 totals 14 residues. Trimming removed 8 bases from V and 2 bases from J; junction bases left unmatched: 7. The CDR3 protein is CSLEGQGFTDTQYF. The CDR3 bases are TGCAGCCTCGAGGGACAGGGGTTCACAGATACGCAGTATTTT.

The gene calls are TRBV19 and TRBJ1-1; D is ambiguous. The germline CDR1 and CDR2 sequences are LNHDA and SQIVND (reference sequence). There are 13 residues in the CDR3. V lost 6 bases to trimming and J lost 1 base, with 9 bases between them. The DNA of the CDR3 is TGTGCCAGTAGCGTCGGAGGGAACACTGAAGCTTTCTTT. As protein: CASSVGGNTEAFF.

The rearrangement uses TRBV30 and TRBJ2-1; D might be TRBD2 (6 bases). CDR3 size: 15 residues. Trimming left V 6 bases short and J 1 base short, with 16 bases between. Germline CDR1 reads GTSNPN; CDR2 reads SVGIG (reference sequence). The CDR3: CACQRLRGSYNEQFF. CDR3 nucleotides: TGTGCCTGCCAACGGCTTCGGGGGTCCTACAATGAGCAGTTCTTC.

In its sample, this clone was seen once. The V gene is TRBV7-8, the J gene TRBJ2-1, with D uncertain. Germline V gives CDR1 SGHVS, CDR2 FQNEAQ. Trimming removed 5 bases at V and 7 bases at J, with 15 bases between. The CDR3 totals 14 residues. CDR3 in amino acids: CASSPRFDWNEQFF. The CDR3 DNA reads TGTGCCAGCAGCCCGCGGTTCGACTGGAATGAGCAGTTCTTC.

This sequence joins TRBV2 and TRBJ1-2; 9 bases map to TRBD1. The junction had 5 bases not matched to a gene; V was cut back by 4 bases and J by 5 bases. CDR1 is SNHLY and CDR2 is FYNNEI in the germline V gene. The CDR3 runs 14 residues. CDR3 coding DNA: TGTGCCAGCAGTGTGAAGGACAGGGGATATGGCTACACCTTC. Protein sequence: CASSVKDRGYGYTF.

This chain links TRBV20-1 with TRBJ2-2; 11 bases agree with TRBD1. Germline trimming cut 6 bases from V and 5 bases from J; bases unmatched to any gene: 5. Germline loops: CDR1 DFQATT, CDR2 SNEGSKA (reference sequence). The CDR3 spans 14 residues. The CDR3 reads CSASGDRGTGELFF. In DNA, the CDR3 is TGCAGTGCAAGTGGGGACAGGGGGACCGGGGAGCTGTTTTTT.

The gene calls are TRBV19 and TRBJ1-6; 8 positions match TRBD1. The CDR3 extends over 14 amino acids. The germline CDR1 and CDR2 sequences are LNHDA and SQIVND (reference sequence). With V trimmed by 6 bases and J by 10 bases, 8 bases remained unmatched. CDR3 coding DNA: TGTGCCAGTAGACTTGGACAGGGTGTGTCACCCCTCCACTTT. This sequence encodes CASRLGQGVSPLHF.

This sequence joins TRBV25-1 and TRBJ2-1, with TRBD1 as a possible D gene (6 bases). Per the germline V gene, CDR1 is MGHDK and CDR2 is SYGVNS. The CDR3 has 17 amino acids. The V end was cut by 2 bases, the J end by 0 bases, with 14 bases between. In DNA form, the CDR3 reads TGTGCCAGCAGTGAAAAGTTCTGGGACACCTCCTACAATGAGCAGTTCTTC. Its translation is CASSEKFWDTSYNEQFF.

The V and J genes are TRBV2 and TRBJ1-4; D gene ambiguous. This CDR3 region has 14 residues. Looked up from germline, CDR1 is SNHLY and CDR2 is FYNNEI. The V gene lost 4 bases and the J gene lost 10 bases, with 16 bases spanning the gap. The CDR3 region has the DNA TGTGCCAGCAGTGTGGAAAAGACGCGGGGAAAACTGTTTTTT. Its translation is CASSVEKTRGKLFF.

This chain connects TRBV6-1 to TRBJ2-7; tentative D call: TRBD1 (6 bases). Germline-derived CDR1 and CDR2 are MNHNS and SASEGT. V was pared by 4 bases and J by 0 bases, with 19 bases between. The CDR3 consists of 17 residues. CDR3 sequence reads: CASSVRQADLSSYEQYF. DNA of the CDR3: TGTGCCAGCAGTGTTCGACAGGCGGACCTTTCCTCCTACGAGCAGTACTTC.

This clone was observed a handful of times. The rearrangement uses TRBV30 and TRBJ2-7; 9 bases align to TRBD1. CDR1 is GTSNPN and CDR2 is SVGIG in the germline V gene (reference sequence). The ends lost 2 bases at V and 4 bases at J; junction bases unmatched: 6. CDR3 length equals 14 residues. The CDR3 DNA sequence: TGTGCCTGGAGTTCTAGACAGGGGGGGTACGAGCAGTACTTC. Encoded protein: CAWSSRQGGYEQYF.

V is TRBV6-5 and J is TRBJ2-7; D is ambiguous. The CDR3 is made up of 14 amino acids. Looked up from germline, CDR1 is MNHEY and CDR2 is SVGAGI. V was pared by 6 bases and J by 2 bases, with 14 bases between. The CDR3: CASSLSVEAYEQYF. CDR3 sequence (DNA): TGTGCCAGCAGCTTGTCAGTCGAGGCCTACGAGCAGTACTTC.

CDR3: CSVPGTENQPQHF. The CDR3 DNA reads TGCAGCGTCCCCGGGACAGAAAATCAGCCCCAGCATTTT. The chain links TRBV29-1 to TRBJ1-5, with 7 bases fitting TRBD1. Germline-derived CDR1 and CDR2 are SQVTM and ANQGSEA. The V segment lost 6 bases and the J segment 4 bases; nucleotides outside the gene matches: 6. CDR3 length equals 13 residues.

J is TRBJ2-3 and V is TRBV5-4, with TRBD2 matching 10 bases. V shed 0 bases and J 5 bases; nucleotides not matched to a gene: 15. The germline V gene has CDR1 SGHNT and CDR2 YYREEE (reference sequence). This CDR3 has 19 amino acids. The CDR3 region has the DNA TGTGCCAGCAGCTTGGAGCGGGGGGGCCGCCAGGGTAGAGGAGATACGCAGTATTTT. This translates into CASSLERGGRQGRGDTQYF.

V gene TRBV2 combines with J gene TRBJ2-1, with 10 bases that match TRBD1. CDR3 length: 15 residues. The germline V gene encodes CDR1 SNHLY and CDR2 FYNNEI. V dropped 5 bases and J dropped 4; count of bases not matched to a gene: 5. The CDR3 here is CASSSGQGGYNEQFF. In DNA, the CDR3 is TGTGCCAGCAGTTCAGGACAGGGGGGATACAATGAGCAGTTCTTC.

V is TRBV11-2 and J is TRBJ2-7; the match to TRBD1 covers 8 bases. After removal of 5 bases from V and 3 bases from J, the junction contained 9 bases not matched to a gene. The CDR3 is made up of 15 amino acids. Germline V CDR1 and CDR2: SGHAT, FQNNGV. The CDR3 protein is CASSLNQGAFYEQYF. The CDR3 DNA reads as TGTGCCAGCAGCCTTAACCAGGGGGCTTTCTACGAGCAGTACTTC. The full variable domain, completed using reference TRBV11-2 and TRBJ2-7, is EAGVAQSPRYKIIEKRQSVAFWCNPISGHATLYWYQQILGQGPKLLIQFQNNGVVDDSQLPKDRFSAERLKGVDSTLKIQPAKLEDSAVYLCASSLNQGAFYEQYFGPGTRLTVT.